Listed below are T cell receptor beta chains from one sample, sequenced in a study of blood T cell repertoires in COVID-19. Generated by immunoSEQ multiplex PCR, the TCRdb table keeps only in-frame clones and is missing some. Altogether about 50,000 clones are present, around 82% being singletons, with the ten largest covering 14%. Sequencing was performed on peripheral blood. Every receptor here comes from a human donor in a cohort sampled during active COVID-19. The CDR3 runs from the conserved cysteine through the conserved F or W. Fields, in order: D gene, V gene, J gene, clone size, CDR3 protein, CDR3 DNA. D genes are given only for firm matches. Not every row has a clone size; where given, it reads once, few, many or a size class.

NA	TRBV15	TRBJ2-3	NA	CATSRERQGGDTQYF	TGTGCCACCAGCAGAGAGAGGCAGGGGGGAGATACGCAGTATTTT
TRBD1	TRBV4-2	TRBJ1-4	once	CASSQETGTNEKLFF	TGTGCCAGCAGCCAAGAGACAGGGACTAATGAAAAACTGTTTTTT
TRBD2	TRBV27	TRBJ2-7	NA	CASSPKRESHEQYF	TGTGCCAGCAGTCCCAAGCGGGAGAGCCACGAGCAGTACTTC
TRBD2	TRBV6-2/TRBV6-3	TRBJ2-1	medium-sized	CASSYSPLAGVFNEQFF	TGTGCCAGCAGTTACTCCCCCCTAGCGGGTGTCTTCAATGAGCAGTTCTTC
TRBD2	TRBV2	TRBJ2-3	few	CASSPGTSRSTDTQYF	TGTGCCAGCAGCCCGGGGACTAGTCGGTCCACAGATACGCAGTATTTT
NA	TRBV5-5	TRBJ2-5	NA	CASSPLPSAGSQETQYF	TGTGCCAGCAGCCCCCTCCCATCGGCGGGGAGCCAAGAGACCCAGTACTTC
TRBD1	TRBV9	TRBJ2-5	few	CASSVGLGGFRLETQYF	TGTGCCAGCAGCGTAGGATTAGGGGGCTTCAGACTAGAGACCCAGTACTTC
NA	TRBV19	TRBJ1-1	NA	CASQPSRWVNTEAFF	TGTGCCAGTCAACCCTCGCGGTGGGTGAACACTGAAGCTTTCTTT
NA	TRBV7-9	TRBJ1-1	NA	CASSLAVQGTLKDTEAFF	TGTGCCAGCAGCTTAGCGGTTCAGGGGACCTTAAAGGATACTGAAGCTTTCTTT
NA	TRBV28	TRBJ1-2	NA	CASSSEQTGESNYGYTF	TGTGCCAGCAGTTCCGAGCAGACAGGAGAGTCTAACTATGGCTACACCTTC
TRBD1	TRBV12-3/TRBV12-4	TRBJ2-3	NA	CASRDRGADTQYF	TGTGCCAGCCGGGACAGGGGCGCAGATACGCAGTATTTT
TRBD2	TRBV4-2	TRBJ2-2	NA	CASSQGSGAGRELFF	TGTGCCAGCAGCCAAGGTAGCGGGGCAGGCAGGGAGCTGTTTTTT
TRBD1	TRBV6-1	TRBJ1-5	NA	CASSDMWGQGFGHF	TGTGCCAGCAGTGATATGTGGGGACAGGGTTTTGGGCATTTT
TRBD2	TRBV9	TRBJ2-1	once	CASSVNYGLAGKKFF	TGTGCCAGCAGCGTAAACTACGGACTAGCGGGGAAGAAGTTCTTC
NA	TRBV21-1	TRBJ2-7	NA	CASSKTGAFDRTSLEQYF	TGTGCCAGCAGCAAAACAGGGGCCTTCGACAGGACTTCTTTAGAGCAGTACTTC
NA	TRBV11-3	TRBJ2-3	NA	CASSLSPSSGTQYF	TGTGCCAGCAGCTTATCCCCTAGCAGCGGTACGCAGTATTTT
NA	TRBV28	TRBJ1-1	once	CASSPQGWGTEAFF	TGTGCCAGCAGTCCACAGGGATGGGGAACTGAAGCTTTCTTT
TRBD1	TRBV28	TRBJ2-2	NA	CASSSTGENTGELFF	TGTGCCAGCAGTTCGACAGGGGAGAACACCGGGGAGCTGTTTTTT
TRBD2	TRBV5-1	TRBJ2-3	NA	CASSRGGAPTDTQYF	TGCGCCAGCAGCCGCGGGGGGGCCCCTACAGATACGCAGTATTTT
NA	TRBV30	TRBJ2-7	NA	CAWSARVALWEQYF	TGTGCCTGGAGTGCCAGGGTAGCCCTATGGGAGCAGTACTTC
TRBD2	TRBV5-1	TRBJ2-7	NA	CASRGVAGVHEQYF	TGCGCCAGCAGGGGGGTAGCGGGAGTTCACGAGCAGTACTTC
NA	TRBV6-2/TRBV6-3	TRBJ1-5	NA	CASSSQGSGNQPQHF	TGTGCCAGCAGTTCCCAGGGAAGTGGCAATCAGCCCCAGCATTTT
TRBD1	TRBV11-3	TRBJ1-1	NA	CASSLAGRGSEAFF	TGTGCCAGCAGCTTAGCCGGCAGGGGGTCTGAAGCTTTCTTT
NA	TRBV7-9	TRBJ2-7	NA	CASSPPVPYEQYF	TGTGCCAGCAGCCCCCCAGTGCCTTACGAGCAGTACTTC
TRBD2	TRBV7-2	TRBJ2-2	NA	CASSLVAGGPTGELFF	TGTGCCAGCAGCTTAGTCGCGGGAGGGCCCACCGGGGAGCTGTTTTTT
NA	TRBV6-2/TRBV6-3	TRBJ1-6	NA	CASSYPVGQRGSPLHF	TGTGCCAGCAGTTACCCCGTTGGACAGAGGGGTTCACCCCTCCACTTT
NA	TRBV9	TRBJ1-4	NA	CASSVGGGTGNEKLFF	TGTGCCAGCAGCGTAGGTGGAGGTACTGGAAATGAAAAACTGTTTTTT
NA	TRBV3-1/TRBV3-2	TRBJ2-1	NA	CASSQDLLQRRVAGNEQFF	TGTGCCAGCAGCCAAGACCTCCTCCAGAGAAGGGTGGCGGGCAATGAGCAGTTCTTC
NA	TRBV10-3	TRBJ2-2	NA	CAISEPGGGRTGELFF	TGTGCCATCAGTGAGCCGGGCGGGGGCCGAACCGGGGAGCTGTTTTTT
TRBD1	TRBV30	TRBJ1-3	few	CAQTGSGNTIYF	TGTGCCCAGACAGGGTCCGGAAACACCATATATTTT
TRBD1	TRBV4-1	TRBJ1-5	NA	CASSQVGTGYQPQHF	TGCGCCAGCAGCCAAGTGGGGACAGGGTATCAGCCCCAGCATTTT
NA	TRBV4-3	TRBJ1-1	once	CASSHQTGSEAFF	TGCGCCAGCAGCCACCAAACAGGCTCTGAAGCTTTCTTT
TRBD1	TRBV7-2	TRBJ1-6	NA	CASSRQGWSPLHF	TGTGCCAGCAGCCGACAGGGGTGGTCACCCCTCCACTTT
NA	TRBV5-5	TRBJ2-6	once	CASSLPGTGANVLTF	TGTGCCAGCAGCCTGCCGGGGACTGGGGCCAACGTCCTGACTTTC
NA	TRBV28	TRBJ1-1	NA	CASSLVGTYTQNTEAFF	TGTGCCAGCAGTTTAGTAGGGACTTACACCCAGAACACTGAAGCTTTCTTT
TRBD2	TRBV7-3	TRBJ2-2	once	CASSPGGSNTGELFF	TGTGCCAGCAGCCCGGGGGGAAGCAACACCGGGGAGCTGTTTTTT
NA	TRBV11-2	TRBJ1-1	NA	CASSLVSTEAFF	TGTGCCAGCAGCTTAGTATCCACTGAAGCTTTCTTT
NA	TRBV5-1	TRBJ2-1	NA	CASSIRPGPPSYNEQFF	TGCGCCAGCAGCATCCGGCCAGGTCCACCATCCTACAATGAGCAGTTCTTC
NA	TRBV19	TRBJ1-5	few	CAAGRRESNQPQHF	TGTGCCGCCGGGAGGAGGGAGAGCAATCAGCCCCAGCATTTT
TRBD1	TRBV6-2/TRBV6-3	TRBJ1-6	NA	CASSRDRDSPLHF	TGTGCCAGCAGCCGGGACAGGGATTCACCCCTCCACTTT
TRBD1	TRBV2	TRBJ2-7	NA	CASSEALLRDRGKQYF	TGTGCCAGCAGTGAAGCGCTTCTTAGGGACAGGGGAAAGCAGTACTTC
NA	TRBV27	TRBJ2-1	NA	CASSLPSSAAREQFF	TGTGCCAGCAGTTTACCCTCTTCGGCGGCGCGTGAGCAGTTCTTC
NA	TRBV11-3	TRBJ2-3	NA	CASSLTPGATDTQYF	TGTGCCAGCAGCTTAACGCCAGGGGCAACAGATACGCAGTATTTT
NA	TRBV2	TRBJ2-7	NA	CASSLPYEQYF	TGTGCCAGCAGTCTCCCCTACGAGCAGTACTTC
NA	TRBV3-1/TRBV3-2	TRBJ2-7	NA	CASRRASQLKSSYEQYF	TGTGCCAGCAGGAGGGCTAGCCAACTAAAGAGCTCCTACGAGCAGTACTTC
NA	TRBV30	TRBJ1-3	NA	CAWSRGNSGNTIYF	TGTGCCTGGAGTAGGGGTAACTCTGGAAACACCATATATTTT
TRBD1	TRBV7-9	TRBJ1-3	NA	CASSSDRLRDSGNTIYF	TGTGCCAGCAGCTCGGACAGGCTTAGAGATTCGGGAAACACCATATATTTT
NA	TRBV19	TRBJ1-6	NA	CASSKIPSSYNSPLHF	TGTGCCAGTAGTAAGATACCGAGCTCCTATAATTCACCCCTCCACTTT
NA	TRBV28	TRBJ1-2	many	CASGTSGYGYTF	TGTGCCAGCGGGACTTCAGGGTATGGCTACACCTTC
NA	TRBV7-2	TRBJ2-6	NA	CASSLFAGLSGANVLTF	TGTGCCAGCAGCTTATTCGCCGGACTCTCTGGGGCCAACGTCCTGACTTTC
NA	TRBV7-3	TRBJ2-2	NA	CASSTGLNTGELFF	TGTGCCAGCAGCACCGGACTGAACACCGGGGAGCTGTTTTTT